This passage covers 24 T cell receptor beta chains from one sample sequenced in a study of cytomegalovirus exposure and HLA in healthy donors. Method: immunoSEQ multiplex PCR; TCRdb's copy keeps in-frame clones and lacks some. The table lists approximately 99,000 clones, around 85% of them singletons. Sequenced input: PBMCs. Receptor source: a woman younger than 35 in good health and CMV-seronegative.

V and J are TRBV20-1 and TRBJ2-7; D call uncertain. Looked up from germline, CDR1 is DFQATT and CDR2 is SNEGSKA (reference sequence). This CDR3 has 11 amino acids. Trimming shortened V by 5 bases and J by 4 bases, and 9 bases separated the two germline ends. As DNA, the CDR3 is TGCAGTGCTCTTTCAGGATACGAGCAGTACTTC. It specifies CSALSGYEQYF.

This clone was found once. This rearrangement joins TRBV7-8 to TRBJ1-2; the D gene is possibly TRBD1 (5 bases). Germline assignment: CDR1 SGHVS and CDR2 FQNEAQ. This CDR3 has 15 residues. V was pared by 2 bases and J by 0 bases, with 10 bases between. The CDR3 DNA reads TGTGCCAGCAGCTTATACAGGACACCTAACTATGGCTACACCTTC. Amino acids: CASSLYRTPNYGYTF.

The V gene is TRBV6-1, the J gene TRBJ1-3; D is possibly TRBD1 (6 bases). The CDR3 is 15 amino acids. CDR1 is MNHNS and CDR2 is SASEGT in the germline V gene. The V end was cut by 6 bases, the J end by 4 bases, with 16 bases between. Here the CDR3 DNA reads TGTGCCAGCAGCTTAACGGGGGGCAACGGAAACACCATATATTTT. Its translation: CASSLTGGNGNTIYF.

J is TRBJ2-7 and V is TRBV5-6, with TRBD1 identical over 10 bases. V shed 2 bases, J shed 4 bases, and the junction held 6 bases outside the gene matches. Germline V gene sequence: CDR1 SGHDT, CDR2 YYEEEE. The CDR3 totals 15 residues. CDR3 sequence (DNA): TGTGCCAGCAGCTTTTGGGACAGGGGTCCTTACGAGCAGTACTTC. It yields the protein CASSFWDRGPYEQYF.

This clone showed up just once. The genes are TRBV7-6 and TRBJ2-1; possible D gene TRBD2, 5 bases. Germline V gene lookup returns CDR1 SGHVS and CDR2 FNYEAQ. The germline V and J ends were trimmed by 3 bases and 0 bases, with 9 bases remaining between them. The CDR3 is made up of 15 amino acids. The CDR3 protein is CASSLRTPSYNEQFF. CDR3 nucleotide sequence: TGTGCCAGCAGCTTGCGGACTCCCTCCTACAATGAGCAGTTCTTC. The variable domain in full, completed from reference TRBV7-6 and TRBJ2-1, reads GAGVSQSPRYKVTKRGQDVALRCDPISGHVSLYWYRQALGQGPEFLTYFNYEAQQDKSGLPNDRFSAERPEGSISTLTIQRTEQRDSAMYRCASSLRTPSYNEQFFGPGTRLTVL.

This chain links TRBV2 with TRBJ1-2; 8 bases line up with TRBD1. Germline CDR1 and CDR2: SNHLY and FYNNEI. The CDR3 totals 12 residues. The V and J ends lost 3 bases and 8 bases, in that order; junction bases with no gene match: 2. This CDR3 is CASSDRGRGYTF. In DNA, the CDR3 is TGTGCCAGCAGTGACAGGGGGCGCGGCTACACCTTC.

The chain is built from TRBV6-4 and TRBJ2-1, with 11 bases matching TRBD2. J gave up 9 bases and V 8 bases, and 12 bases lay outside the gene matches. CDR1 and CDR2 (germline): MRHNA, SNTAGT. This CDR3 has 15 residues. CDR3 amino acids: CASAVSGGAEVEQFF. DNA of the CDR3: TGTGCCAGCGCGGTTAGCGGGGGGGCGGAGGTTGAGCAGTTCTTC.

The V and J genes are TRBV6-1 and TRBJ2-6, with 7 bases lining up with TRBD2. Germline V CDR1 and CDR2: MNHNS, SASEGT. V lost 4 bases, J lost 4 bases, and 13 bases stayed unmatched. This CDR3 contains 18 residues. The CDR3 region is CASSAPPGRGAGANVLTF. CDR3 DNA sequence: TGTGCCAGCAGTGCCCCACCAGGGAGGGGTGCAGGGGCCAACGTCCTGACTTTC.

The CDR3 here is CASSLTQMNTEAFF. The CDR3 nucleotides read TGTGCCAGCAGCTTAACACAGATGAACACTGAAGCTTTCTTT. The genes are TRBV7-3 and TRBJ1-1; no clear D. The CDR3 is 14 amino acids. Trimming removed 0 bases at V and 0 bases at J, with 5 bases between. Germline CDR1 reads SGHTA; CDR2 reads FQGTGA.

The table lists this clone with a count of one. This chain connects TRBV6-1 to TRBJ1-4, with D hard to call. The germline V gene encodes CDR1 MNHNS and CDR2 SASEGT. The CDR3 spans 14 residues. V was pared by 11 bases and J by 6 bases, with 19 bases between. CDR3 in DNA: TGTGCCTGCCACGGTGGAGGTGGATATGAAAAACTGTTTTTT. Encoded protein: CACHGGGGYEKLFF.

This chain connects TRBV6-5 to TRBJ2-4; TRBD1 matches at 7 bases. Germline CDR1 is MNHEY and CDR2 is SVGAGI. Unmatched junction bases numbered 6, after V lost 4 bases and J lost 6 bases. The CDR3 has 14 residues. In DNA form, the CDR3 reads TGTGCCAGCAGTTCCGGGACAGCAGGAAACATTCAGTACTTC. Its protein product is CASSSGTAGNIQYF.

This clone was detected only a few times. This rearrangement joins TRBV7-6 to TRBJ2-7; weak D call: TRBD1 (6 bases). Germline lookup yields CDR1 SGHVS and CDR2 FNYEAQ. The CDR3 has 15 amino acids. Between the trimmed V and J ends, which lost 5 bases and 3 bases, there was a span of 17 bases. The CDR3 loop reads CASSPTSGQLYEQYF. CDR3 in DNA: TGTGCCAGCAGCCCTACGTCTGGACAGCTCTACGAGCAGTACTTC.

The genes are TRBV19 and TRBJ1-1; TRBD1 matches 11 bases. With 5 bases clipped from V and 5 bases from J, the junction kept 4 bases outside the gene matches. From germline, CDR1 is LNHDA and CDR2 SQIVND (reference sequence). This CDR3 spans 14 amino acids. The CDR3 DNA is TGTGCCAGTAGTGGACAGGGGGCAGGAACTGAAGCTTTCTTT. Its translation is CASSGQGAGTEAFF.

This chain connects TRBV5-5 to TRBJ1-2; perhaps TRBD1 as D (6 bases). The V and J ends lost 4 bases and 1 base respectively, with 8 bases between them. The germline gives CDR1 SGHKS, CDR2 YYEKEE (reference sequence). This CDR3 comprises 13 residues. Here the CDR3 DNA reads TGTGCCAGCAGCACGGACAGTAACTATGGCTACACCTTC. It yields the protein CASSTDSNYGYTF.

The chain uses TRBV5-1 and TRBJ1-1, with 9 bases aligning to TRBD1. This CDR3 comprises 13 residues. Trimming cost V 3 bases and J 6 bases; bases outside gene matches: 3. Per the germline V gene, CDR1 is SGHRS and CDR2 is YFSETQ. CDR3 DNA sequence: TGCGCCAGCAGCTACGGGGACAGGGCTGAAGCTTTCTTT. This sequence encodes CASSYGDRAEAFF.

This clone was counted many times. This rearrangement joins TRBV25-1 to TRBJ2-1; TRBD2 matches 9 bases. V lost 2 bases and J lost 8; bases outside the gene matches: 4. This CDR3 contains 14 residues. Germline V gives CDR1 MGHDK, CDR2 SYGVNS. For the CDR3, the DNA is TGTGCCAGCAGTGAAGGGACTAGCTCCGATGAGCAGTTCTTC. This sequence encodes CASSEGTSSDEQFF.

The rearrangement links TRBV27 to TRBJ2-6, with 11 positions matching TRBD1. Per the germline V gene, CDR1 is MNHEY and CDR2 is SMNVEV (reference sequence). This CDR3 has 18 residues. V was pared by 2 bases and J by 2 bases, with 5 bases of the junction left unmatched. The CDR3 coding sequence is TGTGCCAGCAGTTTAATTGGGACAGGGGGTCCTGGGGCCAACGTCCTGACTTTC. It translates to CASSLIGTGGPGANVLTF. The full variable domain, with the rest looked up from reference TRBV27 and TRBJ2-6, is EAQVTQNPRYLITVTGKKLTVTCSQNMNHEYMSWYRQDPGLGLRQIYYSMNVEVTDKGDVPEGYKVSRKEKRNFPLILESPSPNQTSLYFCASSLIGTGGPGANVLTFGAGSRLTVL.

The rearrangement uses TRBV7-9 and TRBJ2-7; D ambiguous. The CDR3 is 12 residues long. V was cut by 4 bases and J by 3 bases, with 7 bases left in between. Germline loops: CDR1 SEHNR, CDR2 FQNEAQ (reference sequence). CDR3 region: CASSSILYEQYF. DNA of the CDR3: TGTGCCAGCAGCTCCATACTCTACGAGCAGTACTTC.

This clone was counted a few times. DNA for the CDR3: TGTGCCAGCAGCTCCCGGGACAGGGGTTATTCACCCCTCCACTTT. It specifies CASSSRDRGYSPLHF. The V gene is TRBV7-9, the J gene TRBJ1-6; 10 positions match TRBD1. Germline V lookup: CDR1 SEHNR, CDR2 FQNEAQ (reference sequence). After removal of 4 bases from V and 8 bases from J, the junction contained 5 bases not matched to a gene. This CDR3 has 15 amino acids.

V gene TRBV9 combines with J gene TRBJ1-4; 11 bases map to TRBD1. The CDR3 totals 15 residues. CDR1 and CDR2 (germline): SGDLS, YYNGEE. The trim removed 3 bases at V and 6 bases at J, leaving 4 bases unmatched. CDR3 loop: CASSAGTGGYEKLFF. CDR3 nucleotides: TGTGCCAGCAGCGCGGGGACAGGGGGGTATGAAAAACTGTTTTTT.

The chain is built from TRBV6-6 and TRBJ1-6; 8 positions agree with TRBD1. V lost 6 bases to trimming and J lost 6 bases; unmatched junction nucleotides: 4. Germline values: CDR1 MNHNY, CDR2 SVGAGI (reference sequence). CDR3 size: 14 residues. CDR3 residues: CASSLDRVNSPLHF. As DNA, the CDR3 is TGTGCCAGCAGCCTGGACAGGGTTAATTCACCCCTCCACTTT.

The gene calls are TRBV7-9 and TRBJ1-1; 8 positions match TRBD1. The junction had 6 bases not matched to a gene; V was cut back by 5 bases and J by 4 bases. Germline V CDR1 and CDR2: SEHNR, FQNEAQ (reference sequence). There are 14 residues in the CDR3. The DNA of the CDR3 is TGTGCCAGCAGCCCATTAACAGGGGGCACTGAAGCTTTCTTT. Translated: CASSPLTGGTEAFF. The full variable domain, in which reference TRBV7-9 and TRBJ1-1 provide the parts outside the CDR3, is DTGVSQNPRHKITKRGQNVTFRCDPISEHNRLYWYRQTLGQGPEFLTYFQNEAQLEKSRLLSDRFSAERPKGSFSTLEIQRTEQGDSAMYLCASSPLTGGTEAFFGQGTRLTVV.

The chain couples TRBV13 to TRBJ1-1, with 8 bases aligning to TRBD1. The V gene end was trimmed by 5 bases and the J gene end by 1 base; junction bases not matched to a gene: 9. Per the germline V gene, CDR1 is PRHDT and CDR2 is FYEKMQ (reference sequence). CDR3 length: 16 residues. DNA for the CDR3: TGTGCCAGCAGCATTTACGGGACAGGCCGGAACACTGAAGCTTTCTTT. It encodes CASSIYGTGRNTEAFF. Drawing the rest from reference TRBV13 and TRBJ1-1, the complete variable domain is AAGVIQSPRHLIKEKRETATLKCYPIPRHDTVYWYQQGPGQDPQFLISFYEKMQSDKGSIPDRFSAQQFSDYHSELNMSSLELGDSALYFCASSIYGTGRNTEAFFGQGTRLTVV.

The J gene is TRBJ2-7, the V gene TRBV6-1, with TRBD2 as a possible D gene (7 bases). Germline V gene lookup returns CDR1 MNHNS and CDR2 SASEGT. The CDR3 spans 15 residues. The V gene lost 2 bases and the J gene lost 2 bases, with 13 bases spanning the gap. The CDR3 sequence: CASSEPSRGPYEQYF. CDR3 DNA: TGTGCCAGCAGTGAACCCTCGCGGGGGCCCTACGAGCAGTACTTC.